This T cell receptor beta chain was profiled in a study of cytomegalovirus exposure and HLA in healthy donors. Regarding the study as a whole: Beyond CMV serostatus, there was no information to go on about immune exposure. It was assumed in the presence/absence analyses that sequencing depth was roughly uniform across donors. Listed as cytomegalovirus-associated were 170 or so TCR beta chains.

Concerning this clone: Its antigen is not identified.

PCR involved 60 Vbeta and 13 Jbeta primers. Clones were sequenced by immunoSEQ multiplex PCR, and TCRdb holds only the in-frame ones, with some missing. The sample lists over 100,000 clones; roughly 80% were seen once. The CDR3 has 14 amino acids. Trimming removed 5 bases from V and 5 bases from J, with 18 bases in between. From germline, CDR1 is GTSNPN and CDR2 SVGIG (reference sequence). Sequencing used PBMCs. The V and J genes are TRBV30 and TRBJ1-1; maybe TRBD1 (5 bases). The sequence was collected from a female donor in good health and CMV-seronegative. CDR3 loop: CAWDRLGAETEAFF. The CDR3 bases are TGTGCCTGGGACCGTCTTGGGGCGGAGACTGAAGCTTTCTTT.